The clone carrying this T cell receptor (beta chain) was seen a handful of times. Its antigen is not known. These data belong to a study of response to subunit inactivated influenza vaccine. Findings of the study overall: Seasonal influenza vaccination, on each occasion, was suggested by the authors to recruit few new T cells.

From the RT-PCR reads, TCRdb called clonotypes with MiXCR, one entry per CDR3 protein. The repertoire holds roughly 500,000 distinct CDR3 sequences, with about 25% as singletons. The CDR3 consists of 12 residues. V lost 3 bases and J 4 bases, leaving 6 bases between the germline ends. Germline CDR1 reads LGHDT; CDR2 reads YNNKEL (reference sequence). The origin of this receptor is a man between 50 and 59 years old who received an inactivated influenza vaccine. The sequences come from CD4+ T cells sorted from PBMCs, collected more than 4 days after vaccination. This sequence joins TRBV3-1 and TRBJ1-2; D gene ambiguous. CDR3: CASSQRGYGYTF. DNA of the CDR3: TGTGCCAGCAGCCAGCGGGGCTATGGCTACACCTTC.